This TCR beta chain emerged from a study of T cells in women clearing cervical HPV infection. Turning to the study itself: Case blood drawn at lesion detection; control blood after infection cleared. Study-level results: TRBV6-7 relative abundance averaged approximately 0.11% in cases and 0.15% to 0.2% in controls. Effector/memory and HPV-specific T cells were not isolated, and association timing is unknown. Combining TCR richness with V gene abundances gave approximately 0.8 AUC.

Profiled with immunoSEQ multiplex PCR; TCRdb holds only in-frame clones, not every one. In all, the sample yields tens of thousands of clones. With respect to this clone: The antigen remains unidentified. The CDR3 end falls 3 residues outside the read, so it is completed with the germline J gene.

The V segment lost 5 bases and the J segment 3 bases; nucleotides outside the gene matches: 5. CDR1 is DFQATT and CDR2 is SNEGSKA in the germline V gene (reference sequence). CDR3 size: 14 residues. This chain joins TRBV20-1 and TRBJ2-7, with TRBD2 matching over 12 bases. Sequenced sample: blood buffy coat. The TCR originated in a woman between 18 and 75 years old with a cervical HPV16 infection that either progressed to CIN3+ or cleared (not recorded which). Partial CDR3 DNA: TGCAGTGCTCAAACTAGCGGGGGGTACTACGAG. Amino acid sequence: CSAQTSGGYYE. The whole CDR3 protein is CSAQTSGGYYEQYF.